This T cell receptor (beta chain) was identified during a study of vaccination effects on CD4 cells after COVID-19. A word on this clone: Its antigen is currently unknown.

Profiling relied on immunoSEQ multiplex PCR, and the TCRdb table lists in-frame clones only, not all of them. The sample has tens of thousands of clones; 55% to 85% are singletons. CDR3 length equals 13 residues. V lost 0 bases, J lost 6 bases, and 6 bases lay in between. CDR1 LGHNA and CDR2 YSLEER come from the germline V gene. Under the ViraFEST assay, PBMC were stimulated with viral peptide pools so that antigen-specific CD4+ T cells expanded. Sequencing was performed afterwards. Investigators separated out CD4+ T cells once more than nine days of culture had passed. All participants had two doses of either the BNT162b2 or mRNA-1273 vaccine. Wells containing a few million PBMC each were cultured with roughly 10 IU/ml IL-2 and about 9.6 ug/ml peptides. A half-medium replacement with IL-2 medium was carried out on days 3 and 7.

The TCR originated in a human donor who received a COVID-19 vaccine. The chain uses TRBV4-3 and TRBJ2-1; no definite D call. The sample here was CD4+ T cells from PBMCs cultured with HCoV-229E spike peptides, taken after COVID-19 vaccination. In DNA form, the CDR3 reads TGCGCCAGCAGCCAAGATCGGCCCAATGAGCAGTTCTTC. Translation: CASSQDRPNEQFF.